A selection of T cell receptor beta chains follows, all from one sample in a study of radiotherapy plus CTLA-4 blockade in lung cancer. The table came from immunoSEQ multiplex PCR; TCRdb's copy has only in-frame clones and leaves some out. The sample has about 15,000 clones, 65% to 75% seen once. Sample: peripheral blood, taken from a patient treated with radiotherapy plus ipilimumab. These receptor sequences come from a human donor with non-small cell lung cancer whose response to radiotherapy plus ipilimumab could not be evaluated. Both conserved end residues are part of each CDR3. A D gene is named only where the DNA matches it firmly. Some rows mark clone size as missing; the rest say once, few, many or name a class of expanded clone.

d_call	v_call	clone_size	j_call	cdr3_nt	cdr3_aa
TRBD1	TRBV10-3	NA	TRBJ2-1	TGTGCCATCAGTGGAACGACAGGGGAGGACTACAATGAGCAGTTCTTC	CAISGTTGEDYNEQFF
NA	TRBV18	NA	TRBJ1-5	TGTGCCAGCTCACCACCTCCAGGGAATAGCAATCAGCCCCAGCATTTT	CASSPPPGNSNQPQHF
NA	TRBV5-4	few	TRBJ2-2	TGTGCCAGCAGCTTCGGGCAGGGCGTGAGCGGGGAGCTGTTTTTT	CASSFGQGVSGELFF
TRBD1	TRBV11-2	NA	TRBJ2-7	TGTGCCAGCAGCTTTGCGACAGGGGGCCACGAGCAGTACTTC	CASSFATGGHEQYF
NA	TRBV21-1	large	TRBJ1-6	TGTGCCAGTCGCCCGGGGGGGGATATGAATTCACCCCTCCACTTT	CASRPGGDMNSPLHF
TRBD1	TRBV29-1	NA	TRBJ2-2	TGCAGCGGCCGGACAGGGGTGACCGGGGAGCTGTTTTTT	CSGRTGVTGELFF
NA	TRBV30	NA	TRBJ2-5	TGTGCCTGGAGAGGCCACCTTCAGGGGACCCAGTACTTC	CAWRGHLQGTQYF
TRBD2	TRBV5-1	NA	TRBJ2-3	TGCGCCAGCAGCCCCAGGTGGGGGGGTAGCACAGATACGCAGTATTTT	CASSPRWGGSTDTQYF
NA	TRBV7-2	NA	TRBJ1-5	TGTGCCAGCAGCTTAAGCATGCAGGCAGGGCAGCCCCAGCATTTT	CASSLSMQAGQPQHF
TRBD1	TRBV19	few	TRBJ2-7	TGTGCCACCACCCCGACAGGGGGAATCTACGAGCAGTACTTC	CATTPTGGIYEQYF
TRBD1	TRBV9	NA	TRBJ1-3	TGTGCCAGCAGCGCAACCGGGACAGGGGGTCCTGGAAACACCATATATTTT	CASSATGTGGPGNTIYF
TRBD2	TRBV7-2	NA	TRBJ2-2	TGTGCCAGCAGCTTAAACGGGGGGTTTAGGGGGGAGCTGTTTTTT	CASSLNGGFRGELFF
NA	TRBV11-2	once	TRBJ1-1	TGTGCCAGCAGCTCGCCAGGGATGTACGCTGAAGCTTTCTTT	CASSSPGMYAEAFF
NA	TRBV30	once	TRBJ2-5	TGTGCCTGGAGTGTCTCCCGCCCCGGGGAGACCCAGTACTTC	CAWSVSRPGETQYF
NA	TRBV2	once	TRBJ2-2	TGTGCCAGCAGTGGAGGACTGGGGGAGCTGTTTTTT	CASSGGLGELFF
NA	TRBV7-9	few	TRBJ2-4	TGTGCCAGCAGCCCCCAACCGGGAATAATAGCCAAAAACATTCAGTACTTC	CASSPQPGIIAKNIQYF
TRBD1	TRBV5-1	NA	TRBJ2-5	TGCGCCAGCAGCGACGGGACAGCGAGCCAAGAGACCCAGTACTTC	CASSDGTASQETQYF
NA	TRBV15	NA	TRBJ1-1	TGTGCCACCAGCGCGGGACGGCTACTTGAAGCTTTCTTT	CATSAGRLLEAFF
NA	TRBV27	few	TRBJ1-6	TGTGCCAGCAGGCGGGAGGTTAGGTCCTATAATTCACCCCTCCACTTT	CASRREVRSYNSPLHF
TRBD2	TRBV19	few	TRBJ2-5	TGTGCCAGTAGCCCCTCGAGGGGACTAGCCCAAGAGACCCAGTACTTC	CASSPSRGLAQETQYF
TRBD2	TRBV5-1	NA	TRBJ2-3	TGCGCCAGCAGCTTTTCTAGCGGTGGGGATACGCAGTATTTT	CASSFSSGGDTQYF
NA	TRBV9	NA	TRBJ1-1	TGTGCCAGCAGCGTCGGAGGAGGGATCCCAACCCCTGAAGCTTTCTTT	CASSVGGGIPTPEAFF